A single sample is the source of the 27 T cell receptor beta chains below, sequenced in a study of metastatic and nonmetastatic thyroid tumors. No treatment had been given to any patient before thyroid surgery. TCRdb re-clonotyped the PCR reads via MiXCR. The data contain fewer than 40,000 clones, about 30% of them singletons. Material for sequencing was blood. These TCRs come from a female donor with papillary thyroid cancer or a benign thyroid nodule (not recorded which). Some clones in this sample may be carry-over from other donors' samples.

This clone is categorized as large. This sequence joins TRBV2 and TRBJ2-3; D is possibly TRBD2 (5 bases). Germline lookup yields CDR1 SNHLY and CDR2 FYNNEI. The CDR3 is 15 residues long. V lost 3 bases and J lost 4, with 14 bases in between. The CDR3 coding sequence is TGTGCCAGCAGTGAGACTGGGAGTAGCGCAGATACGCAGTATTTT. The encoded protein is CASSETGSSADTQYF.

At least ten counts were recorded for this clone. The same CDR3 arises from other DNA sequences in this sample as well. The chain joins TRBV20-1 to TRBJ1-1; possible D gene TRBD1, 5 bases. In germline, CDR1 is DFQATT, CDR2 SNEGSKA (reference sequence). Trimming pared 7 bases from V and 0 bases from J, leaving 12 bases between. CDR3 length: 13 amino acids. CDR3 sequence (DNA): TGCAGTGTTGGGGGGGATGTGAACACTGAAGCTTTCTTT. It encodes CSVGGDVNTEAFF.

This sequence joins TRBV6-2 or TRBV6-3 and TRBJ2-7; TRBD2 matches 15 bases. The CDR3 sequence is 18 residues long. Germline CDR1 MNHEY, CDR2 SVGEGT. The trim removed 7 bases at V and 0 bases at J, leaving 10 bases unmatched. The CDR3 region is CASNPAGLAGGHSYEQYF. As DNA, the CDR3 is TGTGCCAGCAATCCGGCCGGACTAGCGGGAGGGCACTCCTACGAGCAGTACTTC.

This chain connects TRBV11-3 to TRBJ1-6; 7 bases fit TRBD1. Germline V gene sequence: CDR1 SGHNT, CDR2 YENEEA. The CDR3 has 13 residues. J lost 5 bases, V lost 8 bases, and 3 bases had no gene match. For the CDR3, the DNA is TGTGCCAGCCACGGGACAGATAATTCACCCCTCCACTTT. It is translated as CASHGTDNSPLHF.

This clone was observed at least ten times. CDR3 coding DNA: TGTGCCAGCAGCCAAAGCGGGGGGTCCTACGAGCAGTACTTC. Protein product: CASSQSGGSYEQYF. The chain joins TRBV7-3 to TRBJ2-7; TRBD2 aligns across 9 bases. The CDR3 has 14 amino acids. After removal of 5 bases from V and 1 base from J, the junction contained 3 bases not matched to a gene. The germline CDR1 and CDR2 sequences are SGHTA and FQGTGA.

This rearrangement joins TRBV9 to TRBJ2-1; TRBD2 aligns across 7 bases. This CDR3 spans 16 amino acids. Trimming at V came to 5 bases and at J to 15 bases, leaving 23 bases not matched to a gene. The germline V gene has CDR1 SGDLS and CDR2 YYNGEE. The CDR3, as DNA: TGTGCCAGCAGATCGACACTGGGGGGAAGAGGGAGGGGTCTGTTCTTC. It specifies CASRSTLGGRGRGLFF.

The table lists this clone with many counts. The CDR3 DNA is TGTGCCAGTAGTGACCGGGGGAGGCCTGACGATACGCAGTATTTT. This gives the protein CASSDRGRPDDTQYF. The rearrangement joins TRBV19 to TRBJ2-3, with D maybe TRBD2 (6 bases). The germline gives CDR1 LNHDA, CDR2 SQIVND (reference sequence). V lost 5 bases, J lost 6 bases, and 18 bases lay in between. The CDR3 spans 15 residues.

This clone has a count of ten or more. A clone one base away is much larger, so this may be a read error. The chain's CDR3 is CVSSWGGQGYEQYF. CDR3 nucleotide sequence: TGTGTCAGCAGTTGGGGCGGGCAGGGCTACGAGCAGTACTTC. The V and J genes are TRBV27 and TRBJ2-7, with D perhaps TRBD1 or TRBD2 (5 bases each). The CDR3 covers 14 residues. Germline CDR1 MNHEY, CDR2 SMNVEV (reference sequence).

Many counts were recorded for this clone. The V gene is TRBV14, the J gene TRBJ1-5; 9 nucleotides match TRBD1. V lost 2 bases to trimming and J lost 7 bases; unmatched junction nucleotides: 6. Germline loops: CDR1 SGHDN, CDR2 FVKESK. The CDR3 has 15 amino acids. The CDR3 region is CASSQTGGVGQPQHF. CDR3 DNA: TGTGCCAGCAGCCAAACAGGGGGCGTGGGGCAGCCCCAGCATTTT.

This clone was counted only a few times. This chain connects TRBV6-5 to TRBJ1-2; the match to TRBD1 covers 7 bases. J lost 0 bases, V lost 4 bases, and 5 bases had no gene match. There are 15 residues in the CDR3. In germline, CDR1 is MNHEY, CDR2 SVGAGI. CDR3 bases: TGTGCCAGCAGTTTCGGGACAGAAGCTAACTATGGCTACACCTTC. Translation gives CASSFGTEANYGYTF.

This clone was detected ten times or more. The genes are TRBV5-6 and TRBJ1-2, with 9 nucleotides matching TRBD1. The trim removed 2 bases at V and 7 bases at J, leaving 6 bases unmatched. CDR1 is SGHDT and CDR2 is YYEEEE in the germline V gene. This CDR3 region has 14 residues. CDR3 coding DNA: TGTGCCAGCAGCTTCGGACAGGGGTGGAGTGGCTACACCTTC. It is translated as CASSFGQGWSGYTF.

This clone was observed at least ten times. This chain links TRBV20-1 with TRBJ2-7; D not certain. Germline values: CDR1 DFQATT, CDR2 SNEGSKA (reference sequence). CDR3 length: 12 amino acids. The germline V and J ends were trimmed by 0 bases and 2 bases, with 5 bases remaining between them. CDR3 nucleotides: TGCAGTGCTAGAGACAACACCTACGAGCAGTACTTC. Translation: CSARDNTYEQYF.

This rearrangement joins TRBV20-1 to TRBJ2-7, with 12 bases fitting TRBD1. V shed 5 bases and J 4 bases; nucleotides not matched to a gene: 3. The CDR3 runs to 13 residues. The germline V gene has CDR1 DFQATT and CDR2 SNEGSKA (reference sequence). CDR3 loop: CSAGTGGQYEQYF. CDR3 nucleotides: TGCAGTGCTGGGACAGGGGGCCAATACGAGCAGTACTTC.

The gene calls are TRBV11-2 and TRBJ2-7, with 10 positions matching TRBD2. With V trimmed by 5 bases and J by 0 bases, 4 bases remained unmatched. Germline V gene data show CDR1 as SGHAT and CDR2 as FQNNGV. This CDR3 spans 15 amino acids. The CDR3 nucleotides read TGTGCCAGCAGCCCCGGACTAGCGGACTCCTACGAGCAGTACTTC. Its protein product is CASSPGLADSYEQYF.

Remarks on this clone: Mismatch with germline at one junction end may stem from a read error. This chain connects TRBV12-3 or TRBV12-4 to TRBJ2-2; tentatively, D is TRBD2 (6 bases). The CDR3 totals 13 residues. CDR3 protein: CASSFGGNGELYF. CDR3 DNA: TGTGCCAGCAGTTTTGGCGGGAACGGGGAGCTCTATTTT.

J is TRBJ2-7 and V is TRBV6-2 or TRBV6-3; D perhaps matches TRBD1 (5 bases). The V gene lost 7 bases and the J gene lost 7 bases, with 20 bases spanning the gap. The CDR3 has 14 amino acids. Germline V gene lookup returns CDR1 MNHEY and CDR2 SVGEGT. CDR3 amino acids: CASKSKNFDREQYF. The CDR3 bases are TGTGCCAGCAAATCCAAAAATTTCGACAGAGAGCAGTACTTC.

Many counts were recorded for this clone. The CDR3 sequence: CASSVAGGPTSGRESGELFF. Written as DNA, the CDR3 is TGTGCCAGCAGCGTAGCGGGTGGCCCGACTAGCGGGAGAGAGAGCGGGGAGCTGTTTTTT. The V gene is TRBV9, the J gene TRBJ2-2, with TRBD2 matching 12 bases. Germline trimming cut 0 bases from V and 7 bases from J; bases unmatched to any gene: 16. CDR3 length: 20 amino acids. Germline values: CDR1 SGDLS, CDR2 YYNGEE.

This clone was counted ten times or more. The V gene is TRBV20-1, the J gene TRBJ1-6, with 9 bases identical to TRBD1. The junction had 10 bases not matched to a gene; V was cut back by 5 bases and J by 8 bases. The CDR3 spans 15 residues. The germline V gene has CDR1 DFQATT and CDR2 SNEGSKA (reference sequence). CDR3 loop: CSAPRGTGWDSPLHF. In DNA, the CDR3 is TGCAGTGCTCCCCGAGGGACAGGGTGGGATTCACCCCTCCACTTT.

In its sample, this clone was seen a few times. One end of the junction is discordant with germline, which a read error may explain. The CDR3 sequence: CASSIISLPNYGYTF. In DNA, the CDR3 is TGCGCCAGTAGTATCATATCGCTTCCTAACTATGGCTACACCTTC. The chain couples TRBV19 to TRBJ1-2; the D is unclear. Germline loops: CDR1 LNHDA, CDR2 SQIVND (reference sequence). The CDR3 is made up of 15 amino acids.

This clone appeared many times. The rearrangement joins TRBV6-1 to TRBJ2-5, with D possibly matching TRBD1 (5 bases). The V end was cut by 5 bases, the J end by 3 bases, with 7 bases between. Per the germline V gene, CDR1 is MNHNS and CDR2 is SASEGT. The CDR3 totals 12 residues. CDR3 nucleotides: TGTGCCAGCAGTCCCAGGGAAGAGACCCAGTACTTC. Translating it yields CASSPREETQYF.

This clone was counted many times. The rearrangement joins TRBV5-1 to TRBJ2-7; unclear D gene. The CDR3 is made up of 12 amino acids. Germline V gives CDR1 SGHRS, CDR2 YFSETQ. Deletions cut 0 bases from V and 5 bases from J, with 6 bases between. CDR3 in amino acids: CASSLEGNEQYF. Here the CDR3 DNA reads TGCGCCAGCAGCTTGGAAGGGAACGAGCAGTACTTC.

This clone was seen ten or more times. A much larger clone lies one base from this, so it may be a read error. The V call is TRBV30, the J call TRBJ2-5; no reliable D call. CDR1 GTSNPN and CDR2 SVGIG come from the germline V gene (reference sequence). The CDR3 extends over 12 amino acids. V lost 3 bases and J 1 base, leaving 6 bases between the germline ends. DNA for the CDR3: TGTGCCTGGAGCCCCTCCCAAGAGACCCAGTACTTC. Its translation: CAWSPSQETQYF.

Note on this clone: Sequence at one end of the junction differs from germline and may be a read error. The V and J genes are TRBV6-1 and TRBJ1-3, with D hard to call. Per the germline V gene, CDR1 is MNHNS and CDR2 is SASEGT. The CDR3 is 13 amino acids. This CDR3 reads CASMPASRNTIYF. The CDR3 nucleotides read TGTGCCAGCATGCCTGCCTCTCGAAACACCATATATTTT.

This clone was seen repeatedly, ten times or more. The chain combines TRBV13 with TRBJ2-3, with 9 bases lining up with TRBD2. The CDR3 is made up of 19 amino acids. The germline V gene encodes CDR1 PRHDT and CDR2 FYEKMQ (reference sequence). The J segment lost 1 base and the V segment lost 5 bases, leaving 16 bases of the junction unmatched. DNA of the CDR3: TGTGCCAGCAGCACCTGGGGCGGTAGAGCGGGAGGAGGCACAGATACGCAGTATTTT. This codes for CASSTWGGRAGGGTDTQYF.

This clone was observed a handful of times. The chain recombines TRBV4-2 with TRBJ2-3; D is possibly TRBD1 or TRBD2 (6 bases each). The germline gives CDR1 LGHNA, CDR2 YNFKEQ. The V end lost 4 bases, the J end lost 6 bases, and 20 bases lay between the germline ends. The CDR3 is 16 residues long. DNA for the CDR3: TGTGCCAGCAGCCCATTAGGACCGGGGGCGAGGGATACGCAGTATTTT. This sequence encodes CASSPLGPGARDTQYF.

The DNA of the CDR3 is TGCAGTGCTAGTCAACCGGGTGGGTGCGGGGAGCTGTTTTTT. Encoded protein: CSASQPGGCGELFF. The chain recombines TRBV20-1 with TRBJ2-2, with D hard to call. V was pared by 3 bases and J by 7 bases, with 15 bases between. Germline-derived CDR1 and CDR2 are DFQATT and SNEGSKA (reference sequence). The CDR3 has 14 residues.

In this sample, this clone turned up many times. J is TRBJ2-1 and V is TRBV5-6; D is possibly TRBD2 (6 bases). V gave up 0 bases and J gave up 4 bases, with 11 bases separating them. The length of the CDR3 is 15 residues. CDR1 is SGHDT and CDR2 is YYEEEE in the germline V gene. The CDR3 region is CASSLVRESYNEQFF. The CDR3 bases are TGTGCCAGCAGCTTGGTACGGGAGTCTTACAATGAGCAGTTCTTC.